This T cell receptor (beta chain) was identified during a study of T cell changes during pregnancy in multiple sclerosis. Profiled with immunoSEQ multiplex PCR; TCRdb holds only in-frame clones, not every one. Among about 32,000 clones listed, roughly 87% were seen once. The CDR3 length is 17 residues. The germline gives CDR1 SGHTA, CDR2 FQGTGA. Trimming took 1 base from V and 2 from J, leaving 16 bases between them. This specimen was CD8+ T cells from peripheral blood mononuclear cells, taken in the second trimester of pregnancy. The TCR originated in a female donor with multiple sclerosis, enrolled in a pregnancy study. The chain is built from TRBV7-3 and TRBJ2-3; D remains ambiguous. CDR3 coding DNA: TGTGCCAGCAGCTTAAGTGTGACTTCCATCTCCACAGATACGCAGTATTTT. Amino acids: CASSLSVTSISTDTQYF.